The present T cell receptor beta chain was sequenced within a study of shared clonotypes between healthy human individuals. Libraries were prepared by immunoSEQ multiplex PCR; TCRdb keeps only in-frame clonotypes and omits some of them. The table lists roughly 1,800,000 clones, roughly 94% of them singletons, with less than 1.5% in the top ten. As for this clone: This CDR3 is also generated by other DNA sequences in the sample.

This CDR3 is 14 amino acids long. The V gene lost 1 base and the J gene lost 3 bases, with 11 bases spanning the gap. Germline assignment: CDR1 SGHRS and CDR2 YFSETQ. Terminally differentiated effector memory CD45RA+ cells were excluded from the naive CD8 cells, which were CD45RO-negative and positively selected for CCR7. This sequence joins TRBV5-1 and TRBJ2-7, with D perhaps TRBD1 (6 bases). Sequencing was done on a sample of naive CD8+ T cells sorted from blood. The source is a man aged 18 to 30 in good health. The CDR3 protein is CASSLSRGGYEQYF. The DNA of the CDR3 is TGCGCCAGCAGCTTGTCCAGGGGTGGCTACGAGCAGTACTTC. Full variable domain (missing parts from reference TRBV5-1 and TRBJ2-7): KAGVTQTPRYLIKTRGQQVTLSCSPISGHRSVSWYQQTPGQGLQFLFEYFSETQRNKGNFPGRFSGRQFSNSRSEMNVSTLELGDSALYLCASSLSRGGYEQYFGPGTRLTVT.